This T cell receptor beta chain is drawn from a study of post-analysis software for immune sequencing data. Study at large: Relapsing-remitting, secondary progressive and progressive-relapsing courses of multiple sclerosis were included.

TCR beta cDNA libraries had unique molecular identifiers. About 500,000 cDNA molecules were obtained per 1 to 10 million input T cells. MiXCR, applied by TCRdb to the PCR reads, yields one record per CDR3 protein. Of roughly 730,000 distinct CDR3 sequences listed, approximately 30% are singletons. Study-level results: F measure grouped same-batch samples tightly together. The normalized Chao1 diversity of multiple sclerosis patients was significantly lower than that of controls. Patients showed TRBV5-6, TRBV5-1 and TRBV20-1 among roughly 5 TRBV segments more frequent than in controls.

Germline V gives CDR1 SQVTM, CDR2 ANQGSEA. CDR3 size: 14 residues. Germline trimming cut 4 bases from V and 10 bases from J; bases unmatched to any gene: 12. This clonotype occurred a few times. What it binds is unknown. This clonotype was obtained from a girl aged 5 to 17 with multiple sclerosis. Sequencing was done on a sample of blood. The J gene is TRBJ1-4, the V gene TRBV29-1; 7 bases map to TRBD1. CDR3 sequence reads: CSVGDRAGEGKLFF. The CDR3 DNA is TGCAGCGTTGGGGACAGAGCAGGGGAGGGAAAACTGTTTTTT. The entire variable domain, with the rest obtained from reference TRBV29-1 and TRBJ1-4, is as follows: SAVISQKPSRDICQRGTSLTIQCQVDSQVTMMFWYRQQPGQSLTLIATANQGSEATYESGFVIDKFPISRPNLTFSTLTVSNMSPEDSSIYLCSVGDRAGEGKLFFGSGTQLSVL.